One sample yielded the 4 T cell receptor beta chains listed below, sequenced in a study of T cell changes during pregnancy in multiple sclerosis. Sequencing was performed with immunoSEQ multiplex PCR; in TCRdb, only in-frame clones are kept and a portion is missing. The repertoire holds more than 35,000 clones, about nine tenths seen once, with around 9.2% in the top ten. Here the sequenced sample was CD8+ T cells from peripheral blood mononuclear cells, taken after pregnancy. All receptors come from a female donor with multiple sclerosis, enrolled in a pregnancy study.

V and J are TRBV5-6 and TRBJ1-5, with 7 positions matching TRBD1. V dropped 0 bases and J dropped 3; count of bases not matched to a gene: 3. Germline V gene lookup returns CDR1 SGHDT and CDR2 YYEEEE. The CDR3 totals 15 residues. The CDR3: CASSLGDSSNQPQHF. DNA for the CDR3: TGTGCCAGCAGCTTGGGGGACAGTTCCAATCAGCCCCAGCATTTT.

This clone has a single count. The chain is built from TRBV7-8 and TRBJ2-3; 10 bases match TRBD2. V was clipped by 0 bases and J by 2 bases; unmatched bases: 5. CDR3 length: 17 residues. The V gene's germline CDR1 is SGHVS and CDR2 FQNEAQ. The CDR3 nucleotides read TGTGCCAGCAGCTTAGCGCTGCTAGCGGGGGTCACAGATACGCAGTATTTT. Translating gives CASSLALLAGVTDTQYF.

The chain has TRBV6-5 and TRBJ1-5; D gene uncertain. V lost 5 bases and J lost 1, with 12 bases in between. The germline CDR1 and CDR2 sequences are MNHEY and SVGAGI. The length of the CDR3 is 15 residues. CDR3 bases: TGTGCCAGCAGTCTCTCCGGGGAAAGCAATCAGCCCCAGCATTTT. It codes for CASSLSGESNQPQHF.

The chain carries TRBV30 and TRBJ2-5, with 9 bases that match TRBD1. The CDR3 spans 15 residues. The germline V gene encodes CDR1 GTSNPN and CDR2 SVGIG (reference sequence). J lost 1 base, V lost 0 bases, and 3 bases had no gene match. The DNA for the CDR3 is TGTGCCTGGAGTGTCGGACAGGGGCTCCAAGAGACCCAGTACTTC. This codes for CAWSVGQGLQETQYF.